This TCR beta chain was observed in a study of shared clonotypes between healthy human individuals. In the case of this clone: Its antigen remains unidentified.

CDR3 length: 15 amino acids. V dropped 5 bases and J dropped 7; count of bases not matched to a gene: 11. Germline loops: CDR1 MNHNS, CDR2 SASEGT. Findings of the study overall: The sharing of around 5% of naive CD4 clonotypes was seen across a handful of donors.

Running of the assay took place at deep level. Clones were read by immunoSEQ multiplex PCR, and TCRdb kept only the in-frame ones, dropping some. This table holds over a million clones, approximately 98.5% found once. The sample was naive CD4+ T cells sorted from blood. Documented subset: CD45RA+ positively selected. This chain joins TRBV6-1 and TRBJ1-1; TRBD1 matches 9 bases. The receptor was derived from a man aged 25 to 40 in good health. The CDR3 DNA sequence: TGTGCCAGCAGTAACCTCATCGGACAGGGGCATGAAGCTTTCTTT. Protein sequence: CASSNLIGQGHEAFF.